The TCR beta chain under discussion was sequenced for a study of T-cell reconstitution after alpha-beta-depleted transplantation in children. The germline gives CDR1 SGHVS, CDR2 FNYEAQ. This CDR3 is 18 amino acids long. J lost 5 bases, V lost 2 bases, and 11 bases had no gene match. Preparing the TCRbeta library involved the use of unique molecular identifiers. In TCRdb, the PCR reads were re-called with MiXCR into one record per CDR3 protein. The sample has around 70,000 distinct CDR3 sequences, under 13% seen once; the top ten hold roughly 13%. Findings and caveats of the study: When one year had passed after transplant, most T-cell counts and diversity came from newly produced T cells. About two months after transplant, alpha-beta T cells reportedly came from several hundred expanded graft clones.

Many counts were recorded for this clonotype. The antigen is not known. The source of this sequence is a boy between 10 and 17 years old with acute myeloid leukemia, due to receive a stem cell transplant. The rearrangement uses TRBV7-6 and TRBJ2-1, with 11 bases matching TRBD2. The sequencing here drew on PBMCs, taken before TCRalphabeta/CD19-depleted stem cell transplant. The CDR3 loop reads CASSLLWTSGWGDNEQFF. CDR3 DNA sequence: TGTGCCAGCAGCTTACTCTGGACTAGCGGGTGGGGGGACAATGAGCAGTTCTTC.